The rows below give T cell receptor beta chains drawn from one sample of a study of CD8 T cells in ankylosing spondylitis. TCRdb re-analysed the 5' RACE reads in MiXCR, keeping a single row per CDR3 protein. The repertoire consists of 250,000 or so distinct CDR3 sequences, with about 24% occurring once and the leading ten covering approximately 0.61%. Sequencing was performed on blood, either unsorted or a sorted T cell fraction (not recorded which). Source of these receptors: a male donor with ankylosing spondylitis or in good health (not recorded which). The CDR3 runs from the conserved cysteine through the conserved F or W. D genes are given only for firm matches. Rows give clone size only sometimes, using once, few, many, or a class for an expanded clone.

>.|.|TRBJ1-2|TRBV20-1
TGCAGTGCTCCGGACGGTTCGGGCTATGGCTACACCTTC
CSAPDGSGYGYTF
>.|many|TRBJ2-1|TRBV12-3/TRBV12-4
TGTGCCAGCAAGGGCAGCTTCGTTTACAATGAGCAGTTCTTC
CASKGSFVYNEQFF
>.|.|TRBJ2-4|TRBV7-8
TGTGCCAGCAGCTCCAGTCGAGTAGCCAAAAACATTCAGTACTTC
CASSSSRVAKNIQYF
>TRBD1|many|TRBJ2-7|TRBV12-3/TRBV12-4
TGTGCCAGCACCTTAAGACAGGGCTACGAGCAGTACTTC
CASTLRQGYEQYF
>.|.|TRBJ1-6|TRBV2
TGTGCCAGCGGGGGAGGGTTTTACTCACCCCTCCACTTT
CASGGGFYSPLHF
>.|few|TRBJ2-5|TRBV20-1
TGCAGTGCCGCATCGGCAGAGACCCAGTACTTC
CSAASAETQYF
>.|many|TRBJ1-1|TRBV6-4
TGTGCTAATGGGTGGGAAGCTTTCTTT
CANGWEAFF
>.|many|TRBJ2-5|TRBV9
TGTGCCAGCAGCGCAAAGGGGGGGGTTGGGACCCAGTACTTC
CASSAKGGVGTQYF
>TRBD1|.|TRBJ2-7|TRBV6-5
TGTGCCAGCAGTTTCCGGGACAGGGGAATCTACGAGCAGTACTTC
CASSFRDRGIYEQYF
>TRBD1|many|TRBJ2-3|TRBV15
TGTGCCACCAGCAGATCGGGACAGGGTGACGGGTATTTT
CATSRSGQGDGYF
>.|.|TRBJ1-3|TRBV7-9
TGTGCCAGCAGCCTGCTGACTGGAAACACCATATATTTT
CASSLLTGNTIYF
>.|many|TRBJ2-7|TRBV6-1
TGTGCCAGCAGCGTGCTTGTCGAGCAGTACTTC
CASSVLVEQYF
>.|few|TRBJ2-3|TRBV3-1
TGTGCCAGCAGCCAAGAGGCCCGACAAGATTTT
CASSQEARQDF
>.|.|TRBJ1-4|TRBV20-1
TGCAGTGCTAGTAGGAGCGACCGCCCGCCGAATGAAAAACTGTTTTTT
CSASRSDRPPNEKLFF
>.|.|TRBJ2-3|TRBV12-3/TRBV12-4
TGTGCCAGCAGGGGGACCCGAAGCACAGATACGCAGTATTTT
CASRGTRSTDTQYF
>.|.|TRBJ2-7|TRBV12-3/TRBV12-4
TGTGCCAGCAGTTTTTTCCCCCCGACTAATCACCCGACCGGGCAGTACTTC
CASSFFPPTNHPTGQYF
>.|.|TRBJ2-5|TRBV12-3/TRBV12-4
TGTGCCAGCACCCCAACGACAGGAATCCAAGAGACCCAGTACTTC
CASTPTTGIQETQYF
>.|few|TRBJ2-7|TRBV20-1
TGCAGTGCCGGGTCGGCTATGACCCTCTCCGAGCAGTACTTC
CSAGSAMTLSEQYF
>TRBD1|many|TRBJ1-1|TRBV28
TGTGCCAGCAGTCCCTTCGACAGGGATACTGAAGCTTTCTTT
CASSPFDRDTEAFF
>.|few|TRBJ2-7|TRBV13
TGTGCCAGCAGCCTAGTAGGGGCTAACCTTCCCTACGAGCAGTACTTC
CASSLVGANLPYEQYF
>.|.|TRBJ2-7|TRBV20-1
TGCAGTGCTAGAGGCCTCCTCCCGGGCGAGCAGTACTTC
CSARGLLPGEQYF
>.|.|TRBJ2-7|TRBV6-2/TRBV6-3
TGTGCCAGCAGTTACGGCGCGGTAAGCTCCTACGAGCAGTACTTC
CASSYGAVSSYEQYF
>.|few|TRBJ2-5|TRBV7-2
TGTGCCAGCCTCCGAGCCCTGCAAGAGACCCAGTACTTC
CASLRALQETQYF
>.|few|TRBJ1-1|TRBV2
TGTGCCAGCAAATTAGGTGGGCGACTGAACACTGAAGCTTTCTTT
CASKLGGRLNTEAFF
>.|few|TRBJ1-5|TRBV7-9
TGTGCCAGCAGCTTCGGGGGGCTGGGCAATCAGCCCCAGCATTTT
CASSFGGLGNQPQHF
>TRBD1|many|TRBJ2-7|TRBV10-3
TGTGCCATCAGTGGACAGGGCTACGAGCAGTACTTC
CAISGQGYEQYF
>TRBD1|many|TRBJ2-7|TRBV18
TGTGCCAGCTCACCCGCGACAGGGGGATGGTACGAGCAGTACTTC
CASSPATGGWYEQYF
>TRBD1|few|TRBJ1-2|TRBV20-1
TGCAGTGCTAGAGACCCCGGAACAGGGGGTGGCTACACCTTC
CSARDPGTGGGYTF
>TRBD2|many|TRBJ2-3|TRBV6-2/TRBV6-3
TGTGCCAGCAGTTACCTCCCGGGACTAGCGGGGGGCCCCACAGATACGCAGTATTTT
CASSYLPGLAGGPTDTQYF
>.|.|TRBJ2-5|TRBV7-8
TGTGCCAGCAGCTTAGTGCGTAAGGGAGAGACCCAGTACTTC
CASSLVRKGETQYF
>.|.|TRBJ2-1|TRBV15
TGTGCCACCAGCAGAGATCGGGGCAGCCATGAGCAGTTCTTC
CATSRDRGSHEQFF
>.|many|TRBJ2-1|TRBV20-1
TGCAGTGTTTCGGACCGAGGATTGGGGGAGCAGTTCTTC
CSVSDRGLGEQFF
>.|few|TRBJ2-7|TRBV10-2
TGCGCCAGCAGTGAGTACGGGTCCTACGAGCAGTACTTC
CASSEYGSYEQYF
>.|.|TRBJ2-4|TRBV19
TGTGCCAGTAGTACTGCCGGCGGAAACATTCAGTACTTC
CASSTAGGNIQYF
>.|.|TRBJ2-3|TRBV5-6
TGTGCCAGCACCCTGGGTAGCGAGTATACGCAGTATTTT
CASTLGSEYTQYF
>TRBD2|few|TRBJ2-7|TRBV20-1
TGCAGTGCTGATCCGCACGGGGGGATCTACGAGCAGTACTTC
CSADPHGGIYEQYF
>TRBD1|.|TRBJ2-7|TRBV6-1
TGTGCCAGCAGTGCCCGGGACAGGGATTACGAGCAGTACTTC
CASSARDRDYEQYF
>TRBD1|few|TRBJ2-1|TRBV27
TGTGCCAGCAGCCGGACAGGCTCCTACAATGAGCAGTTCTTC
CASSRTGSYNEQFF
>.|many|TRBJ2-1|TRBV7-9
TGTGCCAGCAGCTTAGGGGATAGGCGCCCGGATGAGCAGTTCTTC
CASSLGDRRPDEQFF
>.|.|TRBJ2-1|TRBV6-5
TGTGCCAGCAGCTATGGCGGGGATGAGCAGTTCTTC
CASSYGGDEQFF
>.|many|TRBJ2-2|TRBV29-1
TGCGGGGGATCGGACACCGGGGAGCTGTTTTTT
CGGSDTGELFF
>.|.|TRBJ1-2|TRBV21-1
TGTGCCAGCAGCAGATCCGGGACAGGGATATATGGCTACACCTTC
CASSRSGTGIYGYTF
>.|many|TRBJ2-3|TRBV5-6
TGTGCCAGCAGCTTGAATGGGTTAGGAACAGATACGCAGTATTTT
CASSLNGLGTDTQYF
>TRBD2|.|TRBJ2-3|TRBV25-1
TGTGCCAGCAGTTCGCCCCAGCATCCAGCGGGGGATGGAGGAGCGCAGTATTTT
CASSSPQHPAGDGGAQYF
>.|.|TRBJ2-7|TRBV7-2
TGTGCCAGCAGCGCTCGGACAGGACTAATTCCCTACGAGCAGTACTTC
CASSARTGLIPYEQYF
>TRBD2|.|TRBJ2-5|TRBV29-1
TGCAGCGTACCCGGACTAGCGGAAGAGACCCAGTACTTC
CSVPGLAEETQYF
>TRBD2|many|TRBJ2-3|TRBV29-1
TGCAGCGTCGAGGAGTCTAGCGGGGGGGATACGCAGTATTTT
CSVEESSGGDTQYF
>.|.|TRBJ2-1|TRBV12-3/TRBV12-4
TGTGCCAGCAGTTTAGTTCAGTACTACAATGAGCAGTTCTTC
CASSLVQYYNEQFF
>.|few|TRBJ2-1|TRBV12-3/TRBV12-4
TGTGCCAGCAGTCCCCTACAGGGCTACAATGAGCAGTTCTTC
CASSPLQGYNEQFF
>.|.|TRBJ2-6|TRBV20-1
TGCAGTGCTAGGCGCGGACAGAGGGGGGCTGGGGCCAACGTCCTGACTTTC
CSARRGQRGAGANVLTF
>.|.|TRBJ2-1|TRBV5-1
TGCGCCAGCAGCTTTATCTGGGGACCCTACAATGAGCAGTTCTTC
CASSFIWGPYNEQFF
>.|.|TRBJ2-3|TRBV24-1
TGTGCCACCAGTGACACCGGGACGAATACAGATACGCAGTATTTT
CATSDTGTNTDTQYF
>.|many|TRBJ1-5|TRBV6-5
TGTGCCAGCAGTTACTCGGCCAGGGAAGATCGAGACAATCAGCCCCAGCATTTT
CASSYSAREDRDNQPQHF
>.|few|TRBJ2-1|TRBV7-2
TGTGCCAGCAGCTTGCCAAGGACAGAGCAGTTCTTC
CASSLPRTEQFF
>.|.|TRBJ2-1|TRBV12-3/TRBV12-4
TGTGCCAGCAGTTTTGGGAGAGACCTATACAATGAGCAGTTCTTC
CASSFGRDLYNEQFF